Following are 21 T cell receptor beta chains from one sample sequenced in a study of blood T cell repertoires in COVID-19 (dated by TCRdb to about 2020). The method was the immunoSEQ multiplex PCR assay. This is the immuneACCESS table as TCRdb keeps it, with only in-frame sequences that have V and J called. A part of the clones is gone; compared with another copy, unresolved V genes explain less than half, and the rest is unexplained. This sample holds 110,000 or so clones; about 90% were observed only once. Clones ranked in the top ten supply approximately 7.9% of the sample. Sequenced sample: peripheral blood. The receptors derive from a man in his 70s who had recovered from COVID-19.

The chain employs TRBV19 and TRBJ2-7; 11 bases line up with TRBD2. Germline V CDR1 and CDR2: LNHDA, SQIVND (reference sequence). There are 14 residues in the CDR3. Unmatched junction bases numbered 7, after V lost 3 bases and J lost 9 bases. This CDR3 reads CASSMISGRASQYF. CDR3 DNA sequence: TGTGCCAGTAGTATGATTAGCGGGAGGGCCTCGCAGTACTTC.

This chain uses TRBV6-6 with TRBJ2-7; D is possibly TRBD2 (6 bases). The CDR3 has 14 amino acids. The germline CDR1 and CDR2 sequences are MNHNY and SVGAGI (reference sequence). V was trimmed by 0 bases and J by 7 bases, leaving 13 bases between them. CDR3 DNA: TGTGCCAGCAGTTACTCGTTAAGTGGGGGGGAGCAGTACTTC. This sequence encodes CASSYSLSGGEQYF.

The rearrangement links TRBV6-1 to TRBJ2-7, with a weak D call TRBD1 (7 bases). Looked up from germline, CDR1 is MNHNS and CDR2 is SASEGT. This CDR3 has 20 residues. Trimming left V 0 bases short and J 2 bases short, with 26 bases between. This chain's CDR3 is CASSEAEGFILDRKTYEQYF. For the CDR3, the DNA is TGTGCCAGCAGTGAAGCGGAGGGGTTTATATTGGACAGGAAAACCTACGAGCAGTACTTC.

This clone has a single count. This chain uses TRBV12-3 or TRBV12-4 with TRBJ1-2; D is perhaps TRBD1 (6 bases). This CDR3 is built from 13 residues. The germline V and J ends were trimmed by 2 bases and 7 bases, with 11 bases remaining between them. The CDR3: CASSLSTGIGYTF. CDR3 DNA: TGTGCCAGCAGTTTAAGTACAGGGATTGGCTACACCTTC.

The rearrangement uses TRBV11-1 and TRBJ2-1, with TRBD2 as a possible D gene (5 bases). The V gene's germline CDR1 is SGHAT and CDR2 FQDESV (reference sequence). The CDR3 sequence is 16 residues long. Between the trimmed V and J ends, which lost 5 bases and 7 bases, there was a span of 21 bases. CDR3 in DNA: TGTGCCAGCAGCCGCGGACTGACGGACCCGGAGAATGAGCAGTTCTTC. It translates to CASSRGLTDPENEQFF.

V is TRBV28 and J is TRBJ1-2, with 10 bases matching TRBD1. V was clipped by 5 bases and J by 0 bases; unmatched bases: 9. This CDR3 comprises 17 residues. The germline gives CDR1 MDHEN, CDR2 SYDVKM. CDR3 sequence: CASSPGQGERANYGYTF. CDR3 bases: TGTGCCAGCAGTCCAGGACAGGGGGAAAGGGCTAACTATGGCTACACCTTC.

The chain links TRBV2 to TRBJ2-2; 8 bases map to TRBD2. CDR1 is SNHLY and CDR2 is FYNNEI in the germline V gene. V was clipped by 8 bases and J by 5 bases; unmatched bases: 10. The CDR3 totals 15 residues. The CDR3: CASVGAGARTGELFF. In nucleotides, the CDR3 is TGTGCCAGCGTTGGAGCGGGGGCGCGGACCGGGGAGCTGTTTTTT.

In DNA form, the CDR3 reads TGTGCCAGTAATCAGCGGAACAATGAGCAGTTCTTC. Translation: CASNQRNNEQFF. The chain carries TRBV19 and TRBJ2-1, with D possibly being TRBD2 (5 bases). Germline V gives CDR1 LNHDA, CDR2 SQIVND (reference sequence). CDR3 length equals 12 residues. Trimming pared 7 bases from V and 5 bases from J, leaving 9 bases between.

In its sample, this clone was seen once. The chain carries TRBV3-1 (or the pseudogene TRBV3-2) and TRBJ1-6, with TRBD1 matching over 10 bases. CDR1 LGHDT and CDR2 YNNKEL come from the germline V gene (reference sequence). CDR3 size: 15 residues. V was pared by 4 bases and J by 8 bases, with 5 bases of the junction left unmatched. CDR3 amino acids: CASSPTGGSYSPLHF. DNA of the CDR3: TGTGCCAGCAGCCCGACAGGGGGCTCGTATTCACCCCTCCACTTT.

J is TRBJ1-5 and V is TRBV4-1; D uncertain. V shed 0 bases and J shed 6 bases, with 9 bases lying between them. Germline-derived CDR1 and CDR2 are MGHRA and YSYEKL. The CDR3 consists of 14 residues. The CDR3 DNA reads as TGCGCCAGCAGCCAAGAACCGTACACTCAGCCCCAGCATTTT. This codes for CASSQEPYTQPQHF.

The V call is TRBV5-1, the J call TRBJ2-3; D is possibly TRBD2 (6 bases). This CDR3 comprises 17 residues. Germline loops: CDR1 SGHRS, CDR2 YFSETQ. Between the trimmed V and J ends, which lost 4 bases and 1 base, there was a span of 19 bases. CDR3: CASSELAGWGGTDTQYF. The CDR3 nucleotides read TGCGCCAGCAGCGAACTAGCAGGGTGGGGGGGCACAGATACGCAGTATTTT. The variable domain in full, with the rest retrieved from reference TRBV5-1 and TRBJ2-3, is KAGVTQTPRYLIKTRGQQVTLSCSPISGHRSVSWYQQTPGQGLQFLFEYFSETQRNKGNFPGRFSGRQFSNSRSEMNVSTLELGDSALYLCASSELAGWGGTDTQYFGPGTRLTVL.

The V call is TRBV19, the J call TRBJ2-3, with D possibly TRBD2 on 5 matching bases. Trimming removed 7 bases from V and 2 bases from J, with 10 bases in between. The CDR3 has 13 amino acids. From germline, CDR1 is LNHDA and CDR2 SQIVND (reference sequence). The CDR3 protein is CASTKRTTDTQYF. CDR3 sequence (DNA): TGTGCCAGTACGAAGCGGACCACAGATACGCAGTATTTT.

The chain is built from TRBV9 and TRBJ1-1; no clear D. V dropped 1 base and J dropped 1 base, with 14 bases sitting between them. The CDR3 has 16 residues. Germline CDR1 and CDR2: SGDLS and YYNGEE. The CDR3 is CASSVSGLGPNTEAFF. The CDR3 bases are TGTGCCAGCAGCGTAAGCGGCCTAGGGCCGAACACTGAAGCTTTCTTT.

This clone was seen only a few times. V and J are TRBV18 and TRBJ1-5; TRBD1 agrees at 7 bases. V was clipped by 8 bases and J by 2 bases; unmatched bases: 6. The length of the CDR3 is 14 residues. The germline V gene encodes CDR1 KGHSH and CDR2 LQKENI. CDR3 coding DNA: TGTGCCAGCGTCGACAGGGATGGCAATCAGCCCCAGCATTTT. As protein: CASVDRDGNQPQHF.

The chain links TRBV3-1 (or the pseudogene TRBV3-2) to TRBJ2-3, with TRBD2 matching 14 bases. The germline gives CDR1 LGHDT, CDR2 YNNKEL (reference sequence). The CDR3 totals 18 residues. Germline trimming cut 1 base from V and 4 bases from J; bases unmatched to any gene: 7. CDR3 coding DNA: TGTGCCAGCAGCCAAGTGAGACTAGCGGGGGGGCTCGCAGATACGCAGTATTTT. Protein product: CASSQVRLAGGLADTQYF.

This clone was seen once. This sequence joins TRBV19 and TRBJ2-3; a possible D gene is TRBD1 (6 bases). Trimming took off 5 bases at V and 2 bases at J, with 17 bases between the two ends. Per germline, CDR1 LNHDA and CDR2 SQIVND (reference sequence). The length of the CDR3 is 16 residues. The CDR3 protein is CASSPGHSFYTDTQYF. The CDR3 nucleotides are TGTGCCAGTAGTCCGGGACATAGTTTCTACACAGATACGCAGTATTTT.

J is TRBJ1-2 and V is TRBV11-2, with 11 bases identical to TRBD1. Germline CDR1 and CDR2: SGHAT and FQNNGV. V gave up 4 bases and J gave up 5 bases; unmatched junction bases: 3. CDR3 length: 14 amino acids. DNA of the CDR3: TGTGCCAGCAGCTCCGGACAGGGGGCGTATGGCTACACCTTC. Its protein is CASSSGQGAYGYTF. The full variable domain, its missing parts supplied by reference TRBV11-2 and TRBJ1-2, is EAGVAQSPRYKIIEKRQSVAFWCNPISGHATLYWYQQILGQGPKLLIQFQNNGVVDDSQLPKDRFSAERLKGVDSTLKIQPAKLEDSAVYLCASSSGQGAYGYTFGSGTRLTVV.

V is TRBV6-2 or TRBV6-3 and J is TRBJ2-2; 9 positions match TRBD1. The CDR3 runs to 15 residues. The J segment lost 3 bases and the V segment lost 4 bases, leaving 3 bases of the junction unmatched. Germline CDR1 reads MNHEY; CDR2 reads SVGEGT. CDR3 DNA sequence: TGTGCCAGCAGTTTAACAGGGGGCCACACCGGGGAGCTGTTTTTT. It codes for CASSLTGGHTGELFF.

CDR3 sequence: CASSFIAGSYNEQFF. The CDR3 DNA sequence: TGTGCCAGCAGCTTCATAGCGGGGTCCTACAATGAGCAGTTCTTC. The chain carries TRBV9 and TRBJ2-1; TRBD2 matches 8 bases. V was pared by 4 bases and J by 1 base, with 4 bases of the junction left unmatched. CDR1 and CDR2 from the germline V gene are SGDLS and YYNGEE. The CDR3 loop spans 15 amino acids.

The chain carries TRBV13 and TRBJ2-1, with D hard to call. This CDR3 contains 14 residues. Germline V gene sequence: CDR1 PRHDT, CDR2 FYEKMQ (reference sequence). V lost 0 bases and J lost 2, with 5 bases in between. DNA of the CDR3: TGTGCCAGCAGCTTAGGGCGGACCTACAATGAGCAGTTCTTC. Translating it yields CASSLGRTYNEQFF.

This rearrangement joins TRBV4-2 to TRBJ1-4, with a weak D call TRBD1 (6 bases). This CDR3 contains 17 residues. Trimming cost V 7 bases and J 6 bases, with 24 bases left between them. Germline CDR1 reads LGHNA; CDR2 reads YNFKEQ. The CDR3 region is CASTRRWGGARDEKLFF. The CDR3 region has the DNA TGTGCCAGCACCCGAAGATGGGGGGGGGCCCGAGATGAAAAACTGTTTTTT.